Below, 21 T cell receptor beta chains from the same sample are listed, as sequenced in a study of T cell repertoires in cytomegalovirus infection. TCRdb passed the reads through MiXCR, listing each CDR3 protein once. The sample lists 450,000 to 650,000 distinct CDR3 sequences, 26% seen once, with about 13% in the top ten. Sequenced input: PBMCs. The receptors come from a human donor in good health (CMV status not recorded). Some clones in this sample may be carry-over from other donors' samples.

The chain links TRBV24-1 to TRBJ2-3; D is perhaps TRBD1 (6 bases). Germline lookup yields CDR1 KGHDR and CDR2 SFDVKD. V was shortened by 3 bases and J by 3 bases, with 15 bases between the two germline ends. The CDR3 length is 16 residues. DNA for the CDR3: TGTGCCACCAGTGATCCGAGACAGGAGTTTACAGATACGCAGTATTTT. Translated: CATSDPRQEFTDTQYF.

This clonotype was seen ten or more times. V is TRBV7-2 and J is TRBJ1-6; D gene unclear. The CDR3 totals 15 residues. Germline V lookup: CDR1 SGHTA, CDR2 FQGNSA. With 5 bases removed from V and 8 bases from J, the gap between germline ends came to 16 bases. CDR3 bases: TGTGCCAGCAGCCCCGAACTCAGGACGGATTCACCCCTCCACTTT. Protein sequence: CASSPELRTDSPLHF.

This clonotype was seen many times. The V gene is TRBV7-6, the J gene TRBJ1-1; D is undetermined. The CDR3 totals 14 residues. Trimming stripped 2 bases from V and 6 bases from J, with 13 bases between. CDR1 and CDR2 from the germline V gene are SGHVS and FNYEAQ. The chain's CDR3 is CASSLNEIIAEAFF. The CDR3 coding sequence is TGTGCCAGCAGCTTAAATGAAATTATCGCTGAAGCTTTCTTT.

J is TRBJ1-1 and V is TRBV7-2; TRBD1 might be the D (5 bases). The CDR3 is 15 residues long. V lost 4 bases to trimming and J lost 2 bases, with 14 bases between them. CDR1 and CDR2 from the germline V gene are SGHTA and FQGNSA. The CDR3 DNA reads as TGTGCCAGCAGCTCCCAGGGAATCCGTAACACTGAAGCTTTCTTT. Protein sequence: CASSSQGIRNTEAFF.

This clonotype was recorded a few times. The V call is TRBV6-2 or TRBV6-3, the J call TRBJ2-1; 7 nucleotides agree with TRBD2. CDR3 length: 13 residues. Germline CDR1 and CDR2: MNHEY and SVGEGT. Trimming removed 7 bases from V and 10 bases from J; junction bases left unmatched: 10. CDR3 nucleotide sequence: TGTGCCAGCAAGTCGGCGGGAGTAGACGAGCAGTTCTTC. Protein sequence: CASKSAGVDEQFF.

Concerning this clonotype itself: This may be a read error: a much more frequent sequence differs by one nucleotide. The chain employs TRBV7-3 and TRBJ2-3; a possible D gene is TRBD1 (5 bases). The end of the DNA fits TRBJ1-5 better, so the J call may be wrong. Germline V gene lookup returns CDR1 SGHTA and CDR2 FQGTGA. The CDR3 sequence is 16 residues long. CDR3 bases: TGTGCCAGCAGCGAGAGGGGTGGAGCGGGGCAAGATACGCAGCATTTT. This encodes CASSERGGAGQDTQHF.

The chain uses TRBV19 and TRBJ2-5; perhaps D is TRBD1 or TRBD2 (6 bases each). In germline, CDR1 is LNHDA, CDR2 SQIVND (reference sequence). The CDR3 sequence is 15 residues long. The V and J ends lost 4 bases and 4 bases respectively, with 16 bases between them. CDR3 nucleotide sequence: TGTGCCAGTAGTACCCGACAAGGGGGGCGAGAGACCCAGTACTTC. The encoded protein is CASSTRQGGRETQYF.

This clonotype was recorded a few times. The chain links TRBV12-3 or TRBV12-4 to TRBJ2-3; 12 bases are shared with TRBD2. The CDR3 totals 18 residues. After removal of 3 bases from V and 2 bases from J, the junction contained 9 bases not matched to a gene. The CDR3 coding sequence is TGTGCCAGCAGTTTTTCCCCGGGACTAGCGGGTTTCACAGATACGCAGTATTTT. Protein sequence: CASSFSPGLAGFTDTQYF.

This chain connects TRBV7-6 to TRBJ2-2, with no clear D. V was trimmed by 1 base and J by 3 bases, leaving 15 bases between them. The CDR3 spans 17 residues. CDR1 and CDR2 (germline): SGHVS, FNYEAQ. The CDR3 here is CASSLGIPGRHTGELFF. The CDR3 bases are TGTGCCAGCAGCTTAGGAATCCCAGGAAGGCACACCGGGGAGCTGTTTTTT.

J is TRBJ2-1 and V is TRBV11-3; 10 bases match TRBD2. Germline V CDR1 and CDR2: SGHNT, YENEEA. The CDR3 spans 15 residues. The V segment lost 6 bases and the J segment 9 bases; nucleotides outside the gene matches: 11. CDR3 loop: CASSYPGLASGEQFF. DNA for the CDR3: TGTGCCAGCAGTTATCCGGGACTAGCGAGTGGTGAGCAGTTCTTC.

This clonotype turned up a few times. This chain connects TRBV19 to TRBJ1-1; D unresolved. V lost 5 bases and J 3 bases, leaving 13 bases between the germline ends. There are 14 residues in the CDR3. Germline CDR1 is LNHDA and CDR2 is SQIVND (reference sequence). The CDR3 DNA is TGTGCCAGTAGTCAAGTGGTCTGGTACACTGAAGCTTTCTTT. Translation gives CASSQVVWYTEAFF.

This chain joins TRBV6-2 or TRBV6-3 and TRBJ1-5; 8 bases are a match to TRBD1. Germline V CDR1 and CDR2: MNHEY, SVGEGT. This CDR3 contains 16 residues. J gave up 6 bases and V 5 bases, and 12 bases lay outside the gene matches. The CDR3 protein is CASSPRQGYLSQPQHF. CDR3 coding DNA: TGTGCCAGCAGTCCGAGACAGGGGTATCTTTCTCAGCCCCAGCATTTT.

This clonotype was seen only a few times. CDR3 DNA sequence: TGTGCCAGCAGTTTACGAGGGGGGGAGCAGTACGTC. Amino acid sequence: CASSLRGGEQYV. The chain links TRBV12-3 or TRBV12-4 to TRBJ2-7, with D perhaps being TRBD1 or TRBD2 (6 bases each). The CDR3 spans 12 residues. The V end lost 2 bases, the J end lost 7 bases, and 9 bases lay between the germline ends.

This clonotype turned up a few times. The chain has TRBV6-1 and TRBJ2-5; possibly TRBD1 or TRBD2 for D (6 bases each). This CDR3 is 14 amino acids long. Trimming stripped 6 bases from V and 3 bases from J, with 14 bases between. Germline CDR1 MNHNS, CDR2 SASEGT. CDR3 sequence (DNA): TGTGCCAGCAGCCGTACGGGGGCAGAAGAGACCCAGTACTTC. Translation gives CASSRTGAEETQYF.

The V call is TRBV10-3, the J call TRBJ2-2; D might be TRBD1 or TRBD2, each matching 5 bases. Trimming removed 4 bases from V and 6 bases from J, with 9 bases in between. Germline assignment: CDR1 ENHRY and CDR2 SYGVKD. The CDR3 is 13 amino acids. As DNA, the CDR3 is TGTGCCATCAGTGGTGGGGGTTCCGGGGAGCTGTTTTTT. Translated: CAISGGGSGELFF.

Many counts were recorded for this clonotype. The chain couples TRBV11-2 to TRBJ2-5, with D hard to call. This CDR3 contains 12 residues. V lost 4 bases, J lost 3 bases, and 6 bases lay in between. CDR1 is SGHAT and CDR2 is FQNNGV in the germline V gene. Here the CDR3 DNA reads TGTGCCAGCAGCTCCTACGAAGAGACCCAGTACTTC. Translating gives CASSSYEETQYF.

The chain links TRBV11-1 to TRBJ2-7; D may match TRBD1 or TRBD2 (5 bases each). The CDR3 totals 15 residues. Germline values: CDR1 SGHAT, CDR2 FQDESV (reference sequence). V dropped 5 bases and J dropped 2 bases, with 16 bases sitting between them. In DNA form, the CDR3 reads TGTGCCAGCAGCAAAGGGACGGGAAATCCCTACGAGCAGTACTTC. As protein: CASSKGTGNPYEQYF.

The chain joins TRBV12-3 or TRBV12-4 to TRBJ1-5, with TRBD1 matching over 7 bases. The CDR3 runs to 14 residues. The junction had 8 bases not matched to a gene; V was cut back by 5 bases and J by 7 bases. This chain's CDR3 is CASSRGGQAQPQHF. CDR3 nucleotides: TGTGCCAGCAGTCGCGGAGGACAGGCGCAGCCCCAGCATTTT.

CDR3 sequence reads: CASSRDHEQYF. The DNA of the CDR3 is TGTGCCAGCAGCCGGGATCACGAGCAGTACTTC. The genes are TRBV4-2 and TRBJ2-7; D unclear. The length of the CDR3 is 11 residues. The V end was cut by 4 bases, the J end by 5 bases, with 6 bases between. From germline, CDR1 is LGHNA and CDR2 YNFKEQ.

There are many counts of this clonotype. V and J are TRBV7-2 and TRBJ2-1; D unresolved. Trimming took 1 base from V and 6 from J, leaving 7 bases between them. The germline CDR1 and CDR2 sequences are SGHTA and FQGNSA. The CDR3 covers 13 residues. The CDR3 loop reads CASSLGLLNEQFF. CDR3 DNA: TGTGCCAGCAGCTTAGGGCTTCTCAATGAGCAGTTCTTC.

In regard to this clonotype: A much larger clone differs from this one at a single base, so this may be a read error. The rearrangement links TRBV7-9 to TRBJ1-3; TRBD1 might be the D (5 bases). The germline gives CDR1 SEHNR, CDR2 FQNEAQ (reference sequence). Trimming removed 2 bases at V and 0 bases at J, with 8 bases between. The CDR3 has 15 residues. CDR3 nucleotide sequence: TGTGCCAGCAGCTTAAAGGGGATCTCTGGAAACACCATATATTTT. Translated, it gives CASSLKGISGNTIYF.